These T cell receptor beta chains were read from a single sample in a study of T cells in Graves' hyperthyroidism and ophthalmopathy. Via MiXCR, TCRdb re-called the multiplex PCR reads, giving one row per CDR3 protein. Here the sample spans fewer than 750,000 distinct CDR3 sequences, just over 45% being singletons. The specimen sequenced was peripheral blood or thyroid tissue (not recorded which). These receptors were collected from a woman in her late teens or twenties with Graves' hyperthyroidism. Both conserved end residues are part of each CDR3. A D gene is named only where the DNA matches it firmly. A row's size may be missing; if present it is once, few, many or a size class.

.	TRBV7-7	.	TRBJ2-3	CASSERTSTDTQYF	TGTGCTAGCTCTGAGCGTACTAGCACAGATACGCAGTATTTT
many	TRBV20-1	TRBD1	TRBJ2-2	CSASMQGANTGELFF	TGCAGTGCTAGTATGCAGGGGGCGAACACCGGGGAGCTGTTTTTT
.	TRBV29-1	.	TRBJ1-2	CSVVRDYGYTF	TGCAGCGTTGTCCGGGACTATGGCTACACCTTC
.	TRBV24-1	TRBD2	TRBJ2-7	CATSDSVGTSGDYEQYF	TGTGCCACCAGTGACAGCGTCGGGACTAGCGGGGACTACGAGCAGTACTTC
.	TRBV29-1	.	TRBJ1-4	CSVEDPGTDEKLFF	TGCAGCGTTGAAGATCCCGGGACGGATGAAAAACTGTTTTTT
.	TRBV29-1	.	TRBJ2-7	CSVEWAAGATGELYF	.
.	TRBV7-6	.	TRBJ2-7	CASSRGEGTYEQYF	TGTGCCAGCAGCAGGGGGGAAGGGACCTACGAGCAGTACTTC
many	TRBV12-3/TRBV12-4	.	TRBJ1-6	CASSFNIGSPLHF	TGTGCCAGCAGTTTCAACATCGGTTCACCCCTCCACTTT
.	TRBV25-1	TRBD1	TRBJ2-5	CASSALTGVGETQYF	TGTGCCAGCAGTGCCCTGACAGGGGTGGGGGAGACCCAGTACTTC
many	TRBV7-9	TRBD2	TRBJ2-1	CASSSGLAREQFF	TGTGCCAGCAGCTCAGGACTAGCCAGGGAGCAGTTCTTC
.	TRBV7-8	.	TRBJ2-7	CASSLEKWNEQYF	TGTGCCAGCAGCTTAGAGAAATGGAATGAGCAGTACTTC
medium-sized	TRBV7-2	.	TRBJ2-7	CASSSTYEQYF	TGTGCCAGCAGCTCCACCTACGAGCAGTACTTC
.	TRBV12-3/TRBV12-4	.	TRBJ1-3	CASSFIWGAWGNTIYF	TGTGCCAGCAGTTTTATCTGGGGGGCATGGGGAAACACCATATATTTT
many	TRBV29-1	.	TRBJ2-2	CSVNSPGTGELFF	TGCAGCGTTAATTCTCCGGGTACCGGGGAGCTGTTTTTT
.	TRBV20-1	TRBD1	TRBJ2-7	CSASPTDRGDSYEQYF	TGCAGTGCTAGCCCGACGGACAGGGGGGACTCCTACGAGCAGTACTTC
.	TRBV6-5	.	TRBJ1-3	CASSYTNTIYF	TGTGCCAGCAGTTACACGAACACCATATATTTT
few	TRBV12-3/TRBV12-4	.	TRBJ1-3	CASSLGRNTIYF	TGTGCCAGCAGTTTAGGAAGGAACACCATATATTTT
.	TRBV7-2	TRBD2	TRBJ2-2	CASSSAGGGGELFF	TGTGCCAGCAGCAGCGCGGGAGGCGGCGGGGAGCTGTTTTTT
.	TRBV29-1	.	TRBJ2-7	CSLFGNSYEQYF	TGCAGCTTATTCGGAAACTCCTACGAGCAGTACTTC
.	TRBV2	.	TRBJ2-5	CASSTRDIQETQYF	TGTGCCAGCAGTACCCGGGACATTCAAGAGACCCAGTACTTC
.	TRBV2	TRBD2	TRBJ2-7	CASSGSSGISYGQYF	TGTGCCAGCAGTGGGAGTAGCGGGATCTCCTACGGGCAGTACTTC
many	TRBV19	.	TRBJ1-1	CASSVALMNTEAFF	TGTGCCAGTAGTGTGGCGCTGATGAACACTGAAGCTTTCTTT
.	TRBV29-1	.	TRBJ1-5	CSVDTQGFNQPQHF	TGCAGCGTTGATACGCAGGGTTTTAATCAGCCCCAGCATTTT
.	TRBV7-6	.	TRBJ1-6	CASRSGSPLHF	TGTGCCAGCCGCAGTGGTTCACCCCTCCACTTT
.	TRBV20-1	TRBD1	TRBJ2-5	CSARIQQGARETQYF	TGCAGTGCTCGGATCCAACAGGGGGCGCGGGAGACCCAGTACTTC
.	TRBV6-6	TRBD2	TRBJ2-3	CASRREGTDTQYF	TGTGCCAGCAGGCGGGAGGGCACAGATACGCAGTATTTT
.	TRBV7-6	TRBD2	TRBJ2-5	CASSSFPNSGRETQYF	TGTGCCAGCAGCTCTTTCCCTAATAGCGGGAGGGAGACCCAGTACTTC
once	TRBV24-1	.	TRBJ2-5	CASSFEGEAQYF	TGTGCCAGCAGTTTCGAGGGGGAGGCCCAGTACTTC
few	TRBV20-1	.	TRBJ1-3	CSARVDSYGYTIYF	TGCAGTGCTAGAGTGGACAGCTATGGCTACACCATATATTTT
many	TRBV5-8	TRBD1	TRBJ2-7	CASSLRDREFEQYF	TGTGCCAGCAGCTTGCGGGACAGGGAATTCGAGCAGTACTTC
.	TRBV7-9	TRBD1	TRBJ1-4	CASSLVGTGMVKLFF	TGTGCCAGCAGCTTGGTAGGGACAGGGATGGTCAAACTGTTTTTT
few	TRBV19	.	TRBJ1-4	CASSIHPTNEKLFF	TGTGCCAGTAGTATACACCCAACGAATGAAAAACTGTTTTTT
.	TRBV6-6	.	TRBJ2-6	CASRDSGTAISGANVLTF	TGTGCCAGCAGAGATAGCGGGACAGCGATCTCTGGGGCCAACGTCCTGACTTTC
.	TRBV6-5	TRBD2	TRBJ2-2	CASSYSGRGDTGELFF	TGTGCCAGCAGTTACAGCGGGAGGGGTGACACCGGGGAGCTGTTTTTT
.	TRBV7-2	TRBD1	TRBJ1-1	CASSFVWGQEGTEAFF	TGTGCCAGCAGCTTCGTATGGGGACAGGAGGGCACTGAAGCTTTCTTT
.	TRBV7-2	.	TRBJ1-4	CAGQQGNQPQHFGDGTDEKLFF	.
.	TRBV28	.	TRBJ2-7	CASSLAPSPYEQYF	TGTGCCAGCAGTTTAGCACCGTCGCCCTACGAGCAGTACTTC
.	TRBV11-2	.	TRBJ2-3	CASSLGLELDTQYF	TGTGCCAGCAGCTTAGGTCTAGAGTTGGATACGCAGTATTTT
.	TRBV30	.	TRBJ1-2	CAWSAKRGYTF	TGTGCCTGGAGTGCGAAGCGGGGCTACACCTTC